What follows describes a single T cell receptor beta chain. This CDR3 region has 15 residues. The germline gives CDR1 SGHDT, CDR2 YYEEEE. The V and J ends lost 6 bases and 3 bases respectively, with 18 bases between them. Profiling relied on immunoSEQ multiplex PCR, and the TCRdb table lists in-frame clones only, not all of them. The sample carries 85,000 to 120,000 clones, about nine tenths recorded once. The source of the sample is a study of OX40 agonist ivuxolimab in advanced cancers. The chain links TRBV5-6 to TRBJ1-1; D is undetermined. This clonotype was sampled from an adult with an advanced solid tumor such as melanoma, head and neck, liver or kidney cancer. The source material was CD4+ or CD8+ T cells sorted from blood, sampled in a trial of the OX40 agonist ivuxolimab. The CDR3 nucleotides are TGTGCCAGCACCCCGCTGGGCCCTCGGGACACTGAAGCTTTCTTT. Its translation: CASTPLGPRDTEAFF.